These 28 T cell receptor beta chains came from one sample sequenced in a study of T cell repertoires in cytomegalovirus infection. These TCRs' antigens remain unknown. One entry per CDR3 protein, called by TCRdb with MiXCR from the reads. The repertoire holds hundreds of thousands of distinct CDR3 sequences, with 30% to 35% as singletons. The specimen was cultured PBMCs, collected from culture after CMV antigen stimulation. The origin of the receptors is a human donor in good health (CMV status not recorded). Some clones in this sample may be carry-over from other donors' samples.

The chain combines TRBV20-1 with TRBJ2-3; a weak D match, TRBD2 (7 bases). Between the trimmed V and J ends, which lost 4 bases and 6 bases, there was a span of 11 bases. CDR1 is DFQATT and CDR2 is SNEGSKA in the germline V gene (reference sequence). The length of the CDR3 is 12 residues. In DNA, the CDR3 is TGCAGTGCTAAGGGGGGGGGGGATACGCAGTATTTT. Its translation is CSAKGGGDTQYF.

As concerns this clonotype: The junction does not match germline at one end; this may be a read error. This sequence joins TRBV7-2 and TRBJ2-3; 9 positions match TRBD2. This CDR3 spans 15 amino acids. Per the germline V gene, CDR1 is SGHTA and CDR2 is FQGNSA. The CDR3 nucleotides read TGTGCCAGCAGCTTCCTAGCGGGACTCACAGATACGCGGTATTTT. Its protein product is CASSFLAGLTDTRYF.

The J gene is TRBJ2-3, the V gene TRBV12-3 or TRBV12-4; no clear D gene. V lost 5 bases, J lost 7 bases, and 13 bases lay in between. The length of the CDR3 is 13 residues. CDR3 nucleotide sequence: TGTGCCAGCAGTCCCCAAGAGGCTAATACGCAGTATTTT. It yields the protein CASSPQEANTQYF.

The table lists this clonotype with a few counts. The rearrangement uses TRBV28 and TRBJ1-4, with D unresolved. This CDR3 has 10 residues. Germline V lookup: CDR1 MDHEN, CDR2 SYDVKM. Trimming took off 8 bases at V and 8 bases at J, with 6 bases between the two ends. The CDR3 nucleotides are TGTGCCAGCTCCAGGGAAAAACTGTTTTTT. Translating it yields CASSREKLFF.

The chain carries TRBV4-3 and TRBJ2-1, with TRBD2 as a possible D gene (5 bases). The CDR3 has 14 amino acids. Deletions cut 1 base from V and 8 bases from J, with 12 bases between. Germline loops: CDR1 LGHNA, CDR2 YSLEER. The CDR3: CASSQGSGIYEQFF. The CDR3, as DNA: TGCGCCAGCAGCCAAGGCAGCGGAATCTATGAGCAGTTCTTC.

There are a few counts of this clonotype. The rearrangement links TRBV7-2 to TRBJ2-3, with TRBD2 matching 10 bases. The CDR3 spans 15 residues. Germline CDR1 and CDR2: SGHTA and FQGNSA. Germline trimming cut 3 bases from V and 4 bases from J; bases unmatched to any gene: 4. CDR3 DNA sequence: TGTGCCAGCAGCTTCTCAGCGGGAGGGGCAGATACGCAGTATTTT. Translation: CASSFSAGGADTQYF.

This clonotype turned up a few times. This chain connects TRBV25-1 to TRBJ1-3, with D unresolved. This CDR3 is built from 13 residues. V was pared by 6 bases and J by 0 bases, with 6 bases between. Germline V gene lookup returns CDR1 MGHDK and CDR2 SYGVNS. The CDR3 here is CASREDSGNTIYF. The CDR3 bases are TGTGCCAGCAGAGAAGACTCTGGAAACACCATATATTTT.

The V gene is TRBV25-1, the J gene TRBJ2-5, with D tentatively TRBD2 (6 bases). V gave up 4 bases and J gave up 4 bases, with 13 bases separating them. The germline V gene has CDR1 MGHDK and CDR2 SYGVNS. The CDR3 extends over 14 amino acids. The CDR3 nucleotides are TGTGCCAGCAGTGGGCGGGACCTCACAGAGACCCAGTACTTC. It yields the protein CASSGRDLTETQYF.

The V call is TRBV7-2, the J call TRBJ2-7; D is unclear. V was cut by 5 bases and J by 3 bases, with 11 bases left in between. Germline values: CDR1 SGHTA, CDR2 FQGNSA. The CDR3 length is 13 residues. CDR3 nucleotide sequence: TGTGCCAGCAGCACAATAGTAGACTACGAGCAGTACTTC. Its protein product is CASSTIVDYEQYF.

There are many counts of this clonotype. The V gene is TRBV7-2, the J gene TRBJ2-1; D unresolved. V was cut by 5 bases and J by 10 bases, with 9 bases left in between. The CDR3 is 11 amino acids. From germline, CDR1 is SGHTA and CDR2 FQGNSA. CDR3 sequence: CASSPHEEQFF. The CDR3 nucleotides are TGTGCCAGCAGCCCCCACGAGGAGCAGTTCTTC.

This clonotype was picked up a small number of times. This chain links TRBV7-2 with TRBJ2-7, with D uncertain. Germline CDR1 reads SGHTA; CDR2 reads FQGNSA. The length of the CDR3 is 16 residues. Trimming removed 2 bases at V and 0 bases at J, with 14 bases between. Here the CDR3 DNA reads TGTGCCAGCAGCTTAATGTTCTCGCGCCGCTCCTACGAGCAGTACTTC. Encoded protein: CASSLMFSRRSYEQYF.

This clonotype was detected a few times. The V and J genes are TRBV7-8 and TRBJ2-1; 8 bases align to TRBD2. The V segment lost 1 base and the J segment 3 bases; nucleotides outside the gene matches: 11. Germline CDR1 and CDR2: SGHVS and FQNEAQ. The CDR3 consists of 18 residues. CDR3 residues: CASSLDHGREVRYNEQFF. The CDR3 DNA follows: TGTGCCAGCAGCTTAGATCACGGGCGGGAGGTACGCTACAATGAGCAGTTCTTC. Based on the CDR3 plus reference TRBV7-8 and TRBJ2-1, the full variable domain is GAGVSQSPRYKVAKRGQDVALRCDPISGHVSLFWYQQALGQGPEFLTYFQNEAQLDKSGLPSDRFFAERPEGSVSTLKIQRTQQEDSAVYLCASSLDHGREVRYNEQFFGPGTRLTVL.

This chain joins TRBV7-6 and TRBJ1-4; a possible D gene is TRBD1 (5 bases). V dropped 7 bases and J dropped 5 bases, with 8 bases sitting between them. This CDR3 is built from 12 residues. CDR1 and CDR2 from the germline V gene are SGHVS and FNYEAQ. The CDR3 region is CASTGGNEKLFF. The CDR3, as DNA: TGTGCCAGCACCGGGGGGAATGAAAAACTGTTTTTT.

V usage is TRBV29-1 and J usage is TRBJ2-7; D may be TRBD1 or TRBD2 (5 bases each). Germline lookup yields CDR1 SQVTM and CDR2 ANQGSEA. Trimming removed 4 bases from V and 0 bases from J, with 10 bases in between. The CDR3 totals 13 residues. In nucleotides, the CDR3 is TGCAGCGTTGTTTGGGGGAGCTCCTACGAGCAGTACTTC. Amino acid sequence: CSVVWGSSYEQYF.

Many counts were recorded for this clonotype. V gene TRBV10-3 combines with J gene TRBJ2-1, with D possibly matching TRBD2 (6 bases). Trimming stripped 0 bases from V and 1 base from J, with 7 bases between. CDR3 length: 15 amino acids. Germline CDR1 is ENHRY and CDR2 is SYGVKD. CDR3 coding DNA: TGTGCCATCAGTGAGTCTGGGGGGTCCTACAATGAGCAGTTCTTC. Its translation is CAISESGGSYNEQFF.

There are many counts of this clonotype. V is TRBV7-8 and J is TRBJ2-7; 10 bases line up with TRBD2. Germline V gene data show CDR1 as SGHVS and CDR2 as FQNEAQ. The CDR3 spans 17 residues. Trimming took 0 bases from V and 2 from J; bases not matched to a gene: 7. CDR3 loop: CASSLAGGAGGPYEQYF. CDR3 DNA sequence: TGTGCCAGCAGCTTAGCGGGCGGAGCGGGAGGGCCCTACGAGCAGTACTTC.

This clonotype was seen a handful of times. The chain joins TRBV6-6 to TRBJ2-2, with D perhaps matching TRBD1 (6 bases). The germline V gene has CDR1 MNHNY and CDR2 SVGAGI (reference sequence). V dropped 5 bases and J dropped 4 bases, with 8 bases sitting between them. The CDR3 consists of 13 residues. CDR3 in DNA: TGTGCCAGCAGTCACAGGGTCACCGGGGAGCTGTTTTTT. Its protein product is CASSHRVTGELFF.

This clonotype was seen a handful of times. The genes are TRBV6-1 and TRBJ2-2; a possible D gene is TRBD2 (5 bases). The CDR3 contains 16 residues. The V end was cut by 7 bases, the J end by 5 bases, with 20 bases between. Germline CDR1 MNHNS, CDR2 SASEGT. As DNA, the CDR3 is TGTGCCAGCAACTCCCGCCCGGGATATTCGACCGGGGAGCTGTTTTTT. Amino acid sequence: CASNSRPGYSTGELFF.

The rearrangement links TRBV7-9 to TRBJ2-3, with TRBD2 identical over 10 bases. V lost 5 bases and J lost 0; bases outside the gene matches: 5. The CDR3 loop spans 16 amino acids. Germline V CDR1 and CDR2: SEHNR, FQNEAQ (reference sequence). The DNA for the CDR3 is TGTGCCAGCAGCCCCGGGACTAGCGAAAGCACAGATACGCAGTATTTT. It is translated as CASSPGTSESTDTQYF.

As for this clonotype: One junction end disagrees with the germline gene, perhaps due to a read error. J is TRBJ2-1 and V is TRBV4-1; weak D call: TRBD2 (5 bases). CDR3 length: 14 amino acids. Germline-derived CDR1 and CDR2 are MGHRA and YSYEKL. The CDR3 protein is CASKPGLSYNEQFF. The CDR3 nucleotides read TGTGCCAGCAAACCCGGACTTTCTTACAATGAGCAGTTCTTC.

The chain carries TRBV27 and TRBJ2-7; TRBD2 matches at 7 bases. After removal of 8 bases from V and 7 bases from J, the junction contained 23 bases not matched to a gene. The CDR3 is 17 amino acids. Germline CDR1 reads MNHEY; CDR2 reads SMNVEV (reference sequence). The chain's CDR3 is CASGKVAGIQDWGEQYV. CDR3 in DNA: TGTGCCAGCGGGAAGGTAGCGGGCATACAAGATTGGGGGGAGCAGTACGTC.

This clonotype was seen just once. The chain is built from TRBV7-9 and TRBJ1-1, with D maybe TRBD1 (6 bases). This CDR3 is 14 amino acids long. Per germline, CDR1 SEHNR and CDR2 FQNEAQ (reference sequence). The germline V and J ends were trimmed by 1 base and 2 bases, with 8 bases remaining between them. The CDR3 region is CASSLGDTNTEAFF. The CDR3 DNA follows: TGTGCCAGCAGCTTAGGGGACACTAACACTGAAGCTTTCTTT.

This clonotype was observed a single time. The chain couples TRBV4-1 to TRBJ2-2; 8 bases map to TRBD2. The V segment lost 4 bases and the J segment 0 bases; nucleotides outside the gene matches: 7. The CDR3 has 17 residues. Germline assignment: CDR1 MGHRA and CDR2 YSYEKL. The CDR3: CASSPRAGVTNTGELFF. Written as DNA, the CDR3 is TGCGCCAGCAGCCCCCGAGCGGGGGTAACGAACACCGGGGAGCTGTTTTTT.

The chain has TRBV30 and TRBJ2-7; D gene ambiguous. Germline V gene data show CDR1 as GTSNPN and CDR2 as SVGIG (reference sequence). CDR3 size: 13 residues. Trimming removed 4 bases at V and 4 bases at J, with 14 bases between. DNA of the CDR3: TGTGCCTGGAAGGTAGTTAACGGGTACGAGCAGTACTTC. Amino acid sequence: CAWKVVNGYEQYF.

The genes are TRBV9 and TRBJ1-1; TRBD1 aligns across 9 bases. This CDR3 has 15 amino acids. After removal of 3 bases from V and 4 bases from J, the junction contained 7 bases not matched to a gene. The germline V gene has CDR1 SGDLS and CDR2 YYNGEE. CDR3 in amino acids: CASSARGQGFTEAFF. The DNA of the CDR3 is TGTGCCAGCAGCGCTCGGGGACAGGGTTTCACTGAAGCTTTCTTT.

This chain joins TRBV6-5 and TRBJ1-1; 8 bases align to TRBD1. The CDR3 runs 15 residues. The trim removed 5 bases at V and 3 bases at J, leaving 8 bases unmatched. CDR1 MNHEY and CDR2 SVGAGI come from the germline V gene. Here the CDR3 DNA reads TGTGCCAGCAGTCGGACAGGGAAAGGCTACACTGAAGCTTTCTTT. This encodes CASSRTGKGYTEAFF.

This clonotype was seen a handful of times. The chain carries TRBV7-9 and TRBJ1-2, with 8 bases aligning to TRBD1. The CDR3 totals 15 residues. The junction had 12 bases not matched to a gene; V was cut back by 4 bases and J by 8 bases. Germline loops: CDR1 SEHNR, CDR2 FQNEAQ (reference sequence). CDR3 sequence (DNA): TGTGCCAGCAGCTCACCCCGGCAGGGGGCTTGGGGCTACACCTTC. Its protein is CASSSPRQGAWGYTF.

Regarding this clonotype: Sequence at one end of the junction differs from germline and may be a read error. V is TRBV7-6 and J is TRBJ2-2, with TRBD2 identical over 10 bases. The CDR3 covers 14 residues. Germline CDR1 reads SGHVS; CDR2 reads FNYEAQ. The CDR3 DNA follows: TGTGCTAGCAGTCTAGCGGGAGTCAACGGGGAGCTGTTTTTT. Translated, it gives CASSLAGVNGELFF.